The clone carrying this TCR beta chain was counted ten times or more. Its target is unknown. These data come from a study of identical twins. TCRdb reprocessed the 5' RACE reads via MiXCR and lists one record per CDR3 protein. The top ten clones hold 1.6% of a sample with over 550,000 distinct CDR3 sequences, about 7.6% of them seen once. Study-wide results and caveats: Out-of-frame alpha sequences shared by twins were enriched for low generation probability.

The data were also submitted as part of a second study, on yellow fever vaccine responses in identical twins.

This clonotype was sampled from a young woman in good health. The sample comprised PBMCs.

The CDR3 DNA reads TGTGCCAGCAGGTGGGGGCGCGACACCGGGGAGCTGTTTTTT. It yields the protein CASRWGRDTGELFF. The rearrangement joins TRBV2 to TRBJ2-2; D possibly corresponds to TRBD1 (6 bases). This CDR3 is 14 amino acids long. Per the germline V gene, CDR1 is SNHLY and CDR2 is FYNNEI. V was cut by 6 bases and J by 3 bases, with 11 bases left in between.